This is a list of T cell receptor beta chains from one sample in a study of shared clonotypes between healthy human individuals. Assay: immunoSEQ multiplex PCR; the TCRdb copy retains only in-frame clones and omits some. The sample records 1,500,000 or so clones, approximately 98.5% being singletons. The sample was naive CD4+ T cells sorted from blood. The receptors originated from a man aged 25-40 years in good health. The CDR3 runs from the conserved cysteine through the conserved F or W. D genes are given only for firm matches. Size is omitted from some rows. Given values are once, few, many or a class for expanded clones.

TRBV7-9	TRBJ2-7	15	TRBD2	-	CASSPRGLAGFEQYF	TGTGCCAGCAGTCCCCGAGGACTAGCGGGATTCGAGCAGTACTTC
TRBV18	TRBJ1-4	11	-	-	CASSRGSGLFF	TGTGCCAGCTCACGTGGATCGGGACTGTTTTTT
TRBV27	TRBJ2-7	15	-	-	CASSLTQQAPYEQYF	TGTGCCAGCAGTTTAACACAGCAGGCTCCCTACGAGCAGTACTTC
TRBV4-2	TRBJ2-3	14	-	-	CASSSPERADTQYF	TGTGCCAGCAGCTCCCCTGAGCGTGCAGATACGCAGTATTTT
TRBV18	TRBJ1-5	13	-	-	CASSPIPGQPQHF	TGTGCCAGCTCACCAATCCCGGGTCAGCCCCAGCATTTT
TRBV6-1	TRBJ2-2	14	TRBD2	-	CASRLAGKTGELFF	TGTGCCAGCAGACTAGCGGGAAAAACCGGGGAGCTGTTTTTT
TRBV9	TRBJ2-1	15	-	-	CASSVGRETYNEQFF	TGTGCCAGCAGCGTAGGTCGGGAAACCTACAATGAGCAGTTCTTC
TRBV19	TRBJ1-5	16	-	-	CASSIDRQYSNQPQHF	TGTGCCAGTAGTATAGATCGGCAGTATAGCAATCAGCCCCAGCATTTT
TRBV19	TRBJ2-7	15	-	-	CASSLRAGLHYEQYF	TGTGCCAGTAGTCTGCGGGCGGGACTTCACTACGAGCAGTACTTC
TRBV19	TRBJ2-3	14	TRBD1	-	CASPNRQGAGPQYF	TGTGCCAGTCCTAACCGGCAGGGGGCCGGTCCGCAGTATTTT
TRBV10-3	TRBJ2-5	13	TRBD1	-	CAISTGVGETQYF	TGTGCCATCAGCACAGGGGTGGGAGAGACCCAGTACTTC
TRBV7-9	TRBJ2-7	14	-	-	CASSLTRGSYEQYF	TGTGCCAGCAGCTTAACCAGGGGTTCCTACGAGCAGTACTTC
TRBV12-2	TRBJ1-2	15	-	-	CASRLTRHPDYGYTF	TGTGCAAGTCGCTTAACCCGGCACCCAGACTATGGCTACACCTTC
TRBV7-2	TRBJ1-1	15	TRBD1	-	CASRSIQGARTEAFF	TGTGCCAGCAGAAGCATACAGGGGGCAAGAACTGAAGCTTTCTTT
TRBV6-5	TRBJ2-7	15	TRBD2	-	CASSSPGLAAYEQYF	TGTGCCAGCAGTTCGCCGGGACTAGCGGCCTACGAGCAGTACTTC
TRBV5-1	TRBJ2-7	12	-	once	CASSSDSYEQYF	TGCGCCAGCAGCTCGGACTCCTACGAGCAGTACTTC
TRBV5-1	TRBJ2-4	16	-	-	CASSLEIGGAKNIQYF	TGCGCCAGCAGCTTGGAAATAGGGGGGGCCAAAAACATTCAGTACTTC
TRBV4-1	TRBJ2-6	18	TRBD1	-	CASSQDPWDSSGANVLTF	TGCGCCAGCAGCCAAGATCCCTGGGACAGCTCTGGGGCCAACGTCCTGACTTTC
TRBV7-9	TRBJ2-7	16	-	-	CASSPVSGSFSYEQYF	TGTGCCAGCAGCCCAGTAAGCGGATCCTTCTCCTACGAGCAGTACTTC
TRBV6-6	TRBJ1-5	13	-	-	CASTDGTNQPQHF	TGTGCCAGCACCGACGGGACCAATCAGCCCCAGCATTTT
TRBV15	TRBJ2-2	16	-	once	CATSGRTRGGTGELFF	TGTGCCACCAGCGGAAGGACTAGAGGGGGAACCGGGGAGCTGTTTTTT
TRBV4-1	TRBJ2-7	11	-	-	CASSQNYEQYF	TGCGCCAGCAGCCAAAACTACGAGCAGTACTTC
TRBV2	TRBJ2-3	13	-	-	CASSGPGADTQYF	TGTGCCAGCAGCGGTCCGGGGGCAGATACGCAGTATTTT
TRBV9	TRBJ2-5	14	TRBD1	-	CASSVGTAQETQYF	TGTGCCAGCAGCGTGGGGACAGCTCAAGAGACCCAGTACTTC
TRBV5-1	TRBJ2-2	15	-	-	CASSPDRGETGELFF	TGCGCCAGCAGCCCGGATCGAGGGGAGACCGGGGAGCTGTTTTTT